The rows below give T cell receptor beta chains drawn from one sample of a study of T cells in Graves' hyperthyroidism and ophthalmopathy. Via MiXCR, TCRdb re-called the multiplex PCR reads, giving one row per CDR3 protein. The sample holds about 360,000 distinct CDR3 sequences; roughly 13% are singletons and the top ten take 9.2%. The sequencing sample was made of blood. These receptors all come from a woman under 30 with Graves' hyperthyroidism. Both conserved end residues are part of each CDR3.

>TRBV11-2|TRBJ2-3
CASSVLLADLTDTQYF
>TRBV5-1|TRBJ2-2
CASSPPARRNTGELFF
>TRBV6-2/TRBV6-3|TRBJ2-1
CASSYPGLALYNEQFF
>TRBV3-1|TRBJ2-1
CASSQEAWQGNNEQFF
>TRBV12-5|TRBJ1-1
CASGPGYTEAFF
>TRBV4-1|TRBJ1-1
CASSQDPQMNTEAFF
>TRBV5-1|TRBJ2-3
CASSLIGTSGRQPPDTQYF
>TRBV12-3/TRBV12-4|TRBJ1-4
CASSVTGGEDEKLFF
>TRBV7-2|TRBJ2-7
CASSSDLGYEQYF
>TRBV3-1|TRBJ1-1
CASSEDRGWNTEAFF
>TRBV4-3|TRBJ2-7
CASSQESGRSSYEQYF
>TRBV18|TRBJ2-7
CASSPTDSSYEQYF
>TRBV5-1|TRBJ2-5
CASSPTAGGQETQYF
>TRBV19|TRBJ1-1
CASSGTAIYTEAFF
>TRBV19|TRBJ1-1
CASSIRGQAEAFF
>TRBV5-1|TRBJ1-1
CASSKWTQDEAFF
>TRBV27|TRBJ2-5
CASSLMQGETQYF
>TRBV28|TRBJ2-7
CASRLTGLAGDGYEQYF
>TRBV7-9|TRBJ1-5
CASSRDSQPQHF
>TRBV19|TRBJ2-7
CASTQGTGPWEQYF
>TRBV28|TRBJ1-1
CASTGDLEAFF
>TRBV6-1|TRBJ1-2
CASSPGQGLGGYTF
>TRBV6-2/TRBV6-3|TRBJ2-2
CASNKREGLFTGELFF
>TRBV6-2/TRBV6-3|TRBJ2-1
CASSFYSYSYNEQFF
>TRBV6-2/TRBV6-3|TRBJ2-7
CASSLQRDSSYEQYF
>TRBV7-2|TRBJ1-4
CASTSGVFGEKLFF
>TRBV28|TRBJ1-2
CASSRSGGLDGYTF
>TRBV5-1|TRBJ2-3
CASSSSGDTQYF
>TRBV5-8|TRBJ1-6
CASSSFYGGTDSPLHF
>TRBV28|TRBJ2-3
CASRTGQGILGGAQYF
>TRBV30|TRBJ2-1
CAWSVLGEQFF
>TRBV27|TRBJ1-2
CASSFTWTDYGYTF
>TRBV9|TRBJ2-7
CASSPTSGSGYEQYF
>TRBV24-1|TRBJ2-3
CATGGLGGTTDTQYF
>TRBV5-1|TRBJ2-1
CASSPFLGQGGPDEQFF